Listed here are 8 T cell receptor beta chains from one sample, sequenced in a study of vaccination effects on CD4 cells after COVID-19. Their recognized antigens are unknown. Prior to sequencing, the ViraFEST assay stimulated PBMC with viral peptide pools, which expanded the antigen-specific CD4+ T cells. Culture lasted roughly eleven days before CD4+ T cell isolation. PCR showed that the person got SARS-CoV-2 infection at some point between March and December 2020. TCRdb keeps only in-frame clones here, not all; method: immunoSEQ multiplex PCR. Among some 40,000 clones listed, about 73% were seen once. Here the sequenced sample was CD4+ T cells from PBMCs cultured with HCoV-NL63 spike peptides, taken before COVID-19 vaccination. Every receptor here comes from a human donor who had a prior SARS-CoV-2 infection.

The chain links TRBV5-1 to TRBJ2-7; D gene unclear. Germline-derived CDR1 and CDR2 are SGHRS and YFSETQ. The CDR3 covers 13 residues. Trimming took off 5 bases at V and 0 bases at J, with 9 bases between the two ends. The CDR3 sequence is CASRMESSYEQYF. Written as DNA, the CDR3 is TGCGCCAGCAGAATGGAGAGCTCCTACGAGCAGTACTTC.

The J gene is TRBJ2-1, the V gene TRBV27, with 7 bases matching TRBD1. V was clipped by 3 bases and J by 6 bases; unmatched bases: 2. This CDR3 comprises 13 residues. Germline V lookup: CDR1 MNHEY, CDR2 SMNVEV (reference sequence). Written as DNA, the CDR3 is TGTGCCAGCAGTTTCCCAGGGGGCAATGAGCAGTTCTTC. Amino acid sequence: CASSFPGGNEQFF.

This clone was seen a few times. The chain uses TRBV6-5 and TRBJ2-5; 8 bases match TRBD2. Germline V CDR1 and CDR2: MNHEY, SVGAGI. This CDR3 spans 14 amino acids. The J segment lost 3 bases and the V segment lost 7 bases, leaving 7 bases of the junction unmatched. CDR3 sequence (DNA): TGTGCCAGCACATCAGCGGGAGTAAAAGAGACCCAGTACTTC. Translating gives CASTSAGVKETQYF.

The chain has TRBV19 and TRBJ1-5; D is undetermined. V was cut by 3 bases and J by 6 bases, with 12 bases left in between. CDR1 and CDR2 (germline): LNHDA, SQIVND (reference sequence). This CDR3 is built from 14 residues. The chain's CDR3 is CASSMRSQFQPQHF. CDR3 coding DNA: TGTGCCAGTAGTATGAGGTCCCAGTTTCAGCCCCAGCATTTT. Looking up the rest from reference TRBV19 and TRBJ1-5 gives the full variable domain: DGGITQSPKYLFRKEGQNVTLSCEQNLNHDAMYWYRQDPGQGLRLIYYSQIVNDFQKGDIAEGYSVSREKKESFPLTVTSAQKNPTAFYLCASSMRSQFQPQHFGDGTRLSIL.

This clone was counted a few times. The J gene is TRBJ1-1, the V gene TRBV3-1 (or the pseudogene TRBV3-2); D unresolved. V was shortened by 5 bases and J by 0 bases, with 10 bases between the two germline ends. This CDR3 contains 14 residues. The germline CDR1 and CDR2 sequences are LGHDT and YNNKEL (reference sequence). This chain's CDR3 is CASSSWPLNTEAFF. The CDR3 bases are TGTGCCAGCAGCAGCTGGCCCCTGAACACTGAAGCTTTCTTT.

This clone was found once. The chain is built from TRBV5-4 and TRBJ2-1, with D tentatively TRBD1 (6 bases). Trimming removed 9 bases at V and 0 bases at J, with 13 bases between. The CDR3 is 14 residues long. Germline loops: CDR1 SGHNT, CDR2 YYREEE (reference sequence). The CDR3: CATRTARSYNEQFF. Written as DNA, the CDR3 is TGTGCCACCCGGACAGCACGCTCCTACAATGAGCAGTTCTTC.

This clone has a handful of counts. The chain is built from TRBV14 and TRBJ1-3; 7 positions agree with TRBD1. The CDR3 contains 15 residues. Losses at the gene ends were 3 bases for V and 2 bases for J; bases not matched to a gene: 4. Germline CDR1 is SGHDN and CDR2 is FVKESK. CDR3 loop: CASSHTGTAGNTIYF. The CDR3 coding sequence is TGTGCCAGCAGCCATACCGGGACAGCTGGAAACACCATATATTTT.

The V and J genes are TRBV10-3 and TRBJ2-2; D unclear. There are 14 residues in the CDR3. Germline values: CDR1 ENHRY, CDR2 SYGVKD. Trimming stripped 2 bases from V and 2 bases from J, with 6 bases between. The CDR3 region has the DNA TGTGCCATCAGTGAGACTTACAACACCGGGGAGCTGTTTTTT. It specifies CAISETYNTGELFF.